The source of this T cell receptor (beta chain) is a study of T-cell memory formation after mild COVID-19. The V gene's germline CDR1 is SEHNR and CDR2 FQNEAQ (reference sequence). This CDR3 has 16 amino acids. V gave up 5 bases and J gave up 3 bases; unmatched junction bases: 8. It was 5'RACE with constant-segment primers that produced the TCR alpha and TCR beta cDNA libraries, which carried sample barcodes and UMIs. TCRdb processed the 5' RACE reads anew with MiXCR; each CDR3 protein has one entry. The repertoire holds more than 300,000 distinct CDR3 sequences, with 20% to 25% as singletons. This clonotype turned up a few times.

This receptor was obtained from a man younger than 35 who had mild COVID-19 (a few samples of this study predate the infection). Cell type and time point are not known. This chain connects TRBV7-9 to TRBJ2-4, with 9 bases identical to TRBD1. The sequencing sample was made of PBMCs or a T cell subset sorted from them (not recorded which). Written as DNA, the CDR3 is TGTGCCAGCAGCATCACAGGGGGCTGGGTCAAAAACATTCAGTACTTC. Amino acid sequence: CASSITGGWVKNIQYF.